Listed here are 27 T cell receptor beta chains from one sample, sequenced in a study of response to subunit inactivated influenza vaccine (dated by TCRdb to the late 2010s). Preparation of the library involved RT-PCR. This sample was sequenced with an Illumina HiSeq 2500. TCRdb reprocessing: public reads trimmed at Q25 with fastp, clones called with MiXCR, in-frame beta chains kept. Every CDR3 protein is listed once, alongside the most common genes and DNA of its rows. This sample has hundreds of thousands of distinct CDR3 sequences in its table, and around 8% of those were observed once. The top ten clones comprise 10% to 15% of the sample. This specimen was PBMCs from blood, taken about 24 months after vaccination. Receptors originate from a man between 45 and 75 years old who received an inactivated influenza vaccine. Donor details come from another sample of the same person, matched by shared clones.

This clonotype was seen a handful of times. V gene TRBV3-1 combines with J gene TRBJ2-1; no definite D call. Trimming removed 3 bases from V and 5 bases from J, with 14 bases in between. The CDR3 has 15 residues. Germline V CDR1 and CDR2: LGHDT, YNNKEL (reference sequence). This CDR3 is CASSQMSNSHNEQFF. As DNA, the CDR3 is TGTGCCAGCAGCCAGATGTCGAATAGCCACAATGAGCAGTTCTTC.

This clonotype was seen a handful of times. The V and J genes are TRBV12-3 or TRBV12-4 and TRBJ1-1; no firm D call. This CDR3 is built from 14 residues. Trimming cost V 7 bases and J 0 bases, with 12 bases left between them. This CDR3 reads CASTMVGMNTEAFF. The CDR3 DNA sequence: TGTGCCAGCACCATGGTGGGGATGAACACTGAAGCTTTCTTT.

The rearrangement joins TRBV7-2 to TRBJ2-1; 8 positions match TRBD2. The CDR3 runs to 15 residues. The germline gives CDR1 SGHTA, CDR2 FQGNSA. V was clipped by 6 bases and J by 2 bases; unmatched bases: 6. CDR3 loop: CASRKAGVPYNEQFF. The CDR3 nucleotides read TGTGCCAGCAGGAAAGCGGGAGTCCCCTACAATGAGCAGTTCTTC.

About this clonotype itself: A much bigger clone sits one base away, suggesting this may be a read error. DNA of the CDR3: TGTGCCAGCAGCCCGGGACCGCACACAGATAAGCAGTATTTT. Its translation: CASSPGPHTDKQYF. The chain has TRBV3-1 and TRBJ2-3; D is possibly TRBD1 or TRBD2 (5 bases each). Germline V CDR1 and CDR2: LGHDT, YNNKEL (reference sequence). This CDR3 spans 14 amino acids.

The J gene is TRBJ1-1, the V gene TRBV5-1; D perhaps matches TRBD1 (6 bases). Deletions cut 0 bases from V and 5 bases from J, with 11 bases between. Germline CDR1 SGHRS, CDR2 YFSETQ. The CDR3 extends over 14 amino acids. CDR3 sequence: CASSLEWGRTEAFF. In nucleotides, the CDR3 is TGCGCCAGCAGCTTGGAATGGGGGCGTACTGAAGCTTTCTTT.

The rearrangement joins TRBV5-1 to TRBJ1-4; 8 bases agree with TRBD1. V trimming: 2 bases; J trimming: 4 bases; junction bases outside the gene matches: 4. Germline V lookup: CDR1 SGHRS, CDR2 YFSETQ. The CDR3 has 15 amino acids. The CDR3 spells CASSFDRGGNEKLFF. For the CDR3, the DNA is TGCGCCAGCAGCTTTGACAGGGGTGGTAATGAAAAACTGTTTTTT.

The chain employs TRBV5-1 and TRBJ2-7; 7 bases match TRBD2. The CDR3 spans 14 residues. The trim removed 0 bases at V and 3 bases at J, leaving 3 bases unmatched. Germline loops: CDR1 SGHRS, CDR2 YFSETQ. CDR3 nucleotides: TGCGCCAGCAGCTTGGCGACTAGCTTCTACGAGCAGTACTTC. Translation gives CASSLATSFYEQYF.

This clonotype has just a few counts. The rearrangement uses TRBV20-1 and TRBJ1-5; 10 nucleotides line up with TRBD1. The V gene end was trimmed by 6 bases and the J gene end by 5 bases; junction bases not matched to a gene: 4. The CDR3 is made up of 13 amino acids. Germline lookup yields CDR1 DFQATT and CDR2 SNEGSKA (reference sequence). CDR3 in amino acids: CSAPGTGDQPQHF. The CDR3 bases are TGCAGTGCGCCAGGGACAGGGGATCAGCCCCAGCATTTT.

In this sample, this clonotype turned up a few times. The rearrangement links TRBV28 to TRBJ2-6; weak D call: TRBD1 (6 bases). Germline CDR1 MDHEN, CDR2 SYDVKM. This CDR3 region has 16 residues. V lost 6 bases and J lost 3, with 15 bases in between. CDR3 sequence: CASRLGGDGGANVLTF. The CDR3 nucleotides are TGTGCCAGCAGACTAGGGGGAGACGGTGGGGCCAACGTCCTGACTTTC.

This clonotype appeared many times. The rearrangement uses TRBV3-1 and TRBJ2-7; D is perhaps TRBD1 (6 bases). CDR1 LGHDT and CDR2 YNNKEL come from the germline V gene (reference sequence). This CDR3 has 12 amino acids. V was cut by 7 bases and J by 3 bases, with 10 bases left in between. The CDR3 protein is CASMGAGYEQYF. The DNA of the CDR3 is TGTGCCAGCATGGGGGCAGGCTACGAGCAGTACTTC.

The chain joins TRBV18 to TRBJ2-2; TRBD1 is a possible D gene (5 bases). The CDR3 has 16 amino acids. Germline lookup yields CDR1 KGHSH and CDR2 LQKENI. V was cut by 2 bases and J by 4 bases, with 14 bases left in between. The CDR3 reads CASSPALGASTGELFF. CDR3 sequence (DNA): TGTGCCAGCTCACCAGCTTTAGGGGCGAGCACCGGGGAGCTGTTTTTT.

The chain recombines TRBV6-1 with TRBJ2-7; no firm D call. The ends were cut back, 6 bases at V and 2 bases at J, with 11 bases in the middle. Germline CDR1 is MNHNS and CDR2 is SASEGT. The CDR3 is 13 amino acids. CDR3: CASSPLRTYEQYF. In DNA form, the CDR3 reads TGTGCCAGCAGCCCCCTAAGAACCTACGAGCAGTACTTC.

This clonotype was counted between two and nine times. The V call is TRBV3-1, the J call TRBJ2-7; no clear D gene. Germline loops: CDR1 LGHDT, CDR2 YNNKEL (reference sequence). This CDR3 contains 14 residues. Trimming removed 1 base from V and 5 bases from J, with 12 bases in between. The CDR3 sequence: CASSQAPSIDEQYF. In nucleotides, the CDR3 is TGTGCCAGCAGCCAAGCTCCCTCGATCGACGAGCAGTACTTC.

This clonotype was seen many times. The chain uses TRBV12-3 or TRBV12-4 and TRBJ1-2; tentatively, D is TRBD1 (5 bases). CDR3 length: 12 residues. V lost 5 bases and J 8 bases, leaving 12 bases between the germline ends. The CDR3 loop reads CASSQGAGGYTF. The CDR3, as DNA: TGTGCCAGCAGTCAGGGAGCGGGGGGCTACACCTTC.

The chain couples TRBV3-1 to TRBJ2-3; D possibly corresponds to TRBD2 (6 bases). The germline V and J ends were trimmed by 4 bases and 12 bases, with 14 bases remaining between them. Germline assignment: CDR1 LGHDT and CDR2 YNNKEL (reference sequence). The CDR3 is 12 amino acids. This CDR3 reads CASSLGGVGQYF. CDR3 nucleotides: TGTGCCAGCAGCCTCGGGGGAGTGGGCCAGTATTTT.

This clonotype was seen a handful of times. The chain links TRBV18 to TRBJ2-3, with D maybe TRBD1 (6 bases). Trimming left V 3 bases short and J 6 bases short, with 16 bases between. The CDR3 totals 15 residues. Germline V gene sequence: CDR1 KGHSH, CDR2 LQKENI. The CDR3 DNA reads TGTGCCAGCTCACCGACGGTTACAGGGCCGGATACGCAGTATTTT. Translation gives CASSPTVTGPDTQYF.

This clonotype was detected ten times or more. The chain combines TRBV29-1 with TRBJ2-3; possibly TRBD1 for D (5 bases). Trimming took 6 bases from V and 2 from J, leaving 12 bases between them. The CDR3 has 13 amino acids. Germline V gene sequence: CDR1 SQVTM, CDR2 ANQGSEA. The CDR3 DNA is TGCAGCGTCGCCAGACAGATCACAGATACGCAGTATTTT. Protein sequence: CSVARQITDTQYF.

The V gene is TRBV11-2, the J gene TRBJ2-3, with no clear D. V lost 3 bases and J lost 6, with 13 bases in between. The CDR3 sequence is 14 residues long. CDR1 and CDR2 (germline): SGHAT, FQNNGV. Here the CDR3 reads CASSFGSRSDTQYF. CDR3 sequence (DNA): TGTGCCAGCAGCTTTGGCTCGCGATCGGATACGCAGTATTTT.

The chain uses TRBV7-6 and TRBJ1-2; a weak D match, TRBD1 (5 bases). CDR1 and CDR2 from the germline V gene are SGHVS and FNYEAQ. The CDR3 is made up of 13 amino acids. V was pared by 4 bases and J by 4 bases, with 10 bases between. The DNA for the CDR3 is TGTGCCAGCAGCTACCAGGGCAGCTATGGCTACACCTTC. Its translation is CASSYQGSYGYTF.

This rearrangement joins TRBV6-1 to TRBJ2-7, with 8 bases aligning to TRBD1. This CDR3 has 13 amino acids. Germline V gene lookup returns CDR1 MNHNS and CDR2 SASEGT. Germline trimming cut 6 bases from V and 7 bases from J; bases unmatched to any gene: 8. This chain's CDR3 is CASRQGETREQYF. CDR3 sequence (DNA): TGTGCCAGCAGACAGGGGGAAACTAGGGAGCAGTACTTC.

The chain employs TRBV9 and TRBJ2-5, with 11 bases lining up with TRBD1. Trimming removed 3 bases from V and 5 bases from J; junction bases left unmatched: 3. Germline V gene lookup returns CDR1 SGDLS and CDR2 YYNGEE. CDR3 length: 14 residues. CDR3 DNA sequence: TGTGCCAGCAGCGCAGGACAGGGGGCTGAGACCCAGTACTTC. Translating it yields CASSAGQGAETQYF.

In its sample, this clonotype was seen a few times. The chain employs TRBV20-1 and TRBJ2-7; 13 bases are shared with TRBD2. Germline V lookup: CDR1 DFQATT, CDR2 SNEGSKA (reference sequence). This CDR3 is 17 amino acids long. Unmatched junction bases numbered 10, after V lost 0 bases and J lost 5 bases. Written as DNA, the CDR3 is TGCAGTGCTAGAGATCCCAGGACTAGCGGGAGTCTAAACGAGCAGTACTTC. It yields the protein CSARDPRTSGSLNEQYF.

The chain has TRBV20-1 and TRBJ1-1; weak D call: TRBD1 (6 bases). Germline V gives CDR1 DFQATT, CDR2 SNEGSKA (reference sequence). V dropped 6 bases and J dropped 1 base, with 9 bases sitting between them. CDR3 size: 12 residues. The CDR3 region is CSAKQGNTEAFF. In nucleotides, the CDR3 is TGCAGTGCAAAACAGGGGAACACTGAAGCTTTCTTT.

The chain employs TRBV11-2 and TRBJ2-5; no clear D. This CDR3 comprises 15 residues. Germline CDR1 reads SGHAT; CDR2 reads FQNNGV. V lost 1 base and J 1 base, leaving 10 bases between the germline ends. DNA for the CDR3: TGTGCCAGCAGCTTAGCCCATTTGTCCCAAGAGACCCAGTACTTC. It codes for CASSLAHLSQETQYF.

This clonotype was seen a few times. The chain uses TRBV28 and TRBJ2-7, with 7 nucleotides matching TRBD1. Germline CDR1 and CDR2: MDHEN and SYDVKM. The V gene end was trimmed by 5 bases and the J gene end by 4 bases; junction bases not matched to a gene: 8. The CDR3 spans 14 residues. In DNA form, the CDR3 reads TGTGCCAGCAGTAACCCGACAGGGAAGTACGAGCAGTACTTC. It specifies CASSNPTGKYEQYF.

This clonotype was detected only a few times. The CDR3 DNA is TGTGCCAGCAACGGGGCTCGGGACAGGGCATTAGATACGCAGTATTTT. Protein sequence: CASNGARDRALDTQYF. The genes are TRBV2 and TRBJ2-3; 9 nucleotides match TRBD1. There are 16 residues in the CDR3. The junction had 13 bases not matched to a gene; V was cut back by 7 bases and J by 5 bases. The germline V gene has CDR1 SNHLY and CDR2 FYNNEI.

This clonotype occurred many times. The gene calls are TRBV6-2 or TRBV6-3 and TRBJ1-2; D ambiguous. V was clipped by 6 bases and J by 8 bases, with 13 bases between them. Germline V CDR1 and CDR2: MNHEY, SVGEGT. CDR3 length: 12 amino acids. CDR3 sequence: CASRSGSTGYTF. The CDR3 bases are TGTGCCAGCAGATCAGGTTCCACCGGCTACACCTTC.